This record concerns one T cell receptor beta chain sequence. This entry comes from a study of identical twins. CDR3 size: 14 residues. The germline V gene has CDR1 MNHEY and CDR2 SVGEGT. V was pared by 7 bases and J by 7 bases, with 10 bases of the junction left unmatched. cDNA carried unique molecular identifiers, and a universal primer site was added by template switching. TCRdb used MiXCR to reprocess the 5' RACE reads, holding one entry per CDR3 protein. This sample has roughly 220,000 distinct CDR3 sequences, with under 8.5% found just once. The data were also submitted as part of a second study, on T cells expressing NK-cell markers.

This TCR came from a woman aged 18-29 years in good health. Sequencing input: CD8+ T cells sorted from blood. This rearrangement joins TRBV6-2 or TRBV6-3 to TRBJ2-1; 7 bases match TRBD2. The CDR3: CASIPGGSENEQFF. The DNA for the CDR3 is TGTGCCAGCATACCGGGAGGTAGCGAGAATGAGCAGTTCTTC.